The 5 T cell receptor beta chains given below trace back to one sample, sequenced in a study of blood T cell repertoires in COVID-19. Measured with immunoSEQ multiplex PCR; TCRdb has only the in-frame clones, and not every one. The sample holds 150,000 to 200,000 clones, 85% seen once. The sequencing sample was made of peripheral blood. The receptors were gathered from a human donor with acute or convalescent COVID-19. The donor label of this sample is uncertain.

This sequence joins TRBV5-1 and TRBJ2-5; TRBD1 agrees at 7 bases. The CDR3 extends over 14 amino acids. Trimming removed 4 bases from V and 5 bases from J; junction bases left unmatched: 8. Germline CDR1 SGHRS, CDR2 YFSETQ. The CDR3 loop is CASSMTGPGETQYF. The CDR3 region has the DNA TGCGCCAGCAGCATGACAGGGCCGGGCGAGACCCAGTACTTC.

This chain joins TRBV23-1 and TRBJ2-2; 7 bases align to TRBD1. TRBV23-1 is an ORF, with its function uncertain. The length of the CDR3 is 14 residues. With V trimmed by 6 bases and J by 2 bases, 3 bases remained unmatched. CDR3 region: CASRDRVNTGELFF. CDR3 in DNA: TGCGCCAGCAGAGACAGGGTAAACACCGGGGAGCTGTTTTTT.

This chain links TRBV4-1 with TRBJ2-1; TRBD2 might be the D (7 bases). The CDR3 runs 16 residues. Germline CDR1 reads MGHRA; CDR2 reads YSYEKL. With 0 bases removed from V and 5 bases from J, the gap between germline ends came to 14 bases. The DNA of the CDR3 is TGCGCCAGCAGCCAAGACTGGGGGGGCTACCACAATGAGCAGTTCTTC. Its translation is CASSQDWGGYHNEQFF.

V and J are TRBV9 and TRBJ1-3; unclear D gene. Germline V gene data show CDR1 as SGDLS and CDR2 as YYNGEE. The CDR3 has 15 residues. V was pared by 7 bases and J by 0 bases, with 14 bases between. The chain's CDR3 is CASGYDTFSGNTIYF. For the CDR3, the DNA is TGTGCCAGCGGTTACGACACTTTCTCTGGAAACACCATATATTTT.

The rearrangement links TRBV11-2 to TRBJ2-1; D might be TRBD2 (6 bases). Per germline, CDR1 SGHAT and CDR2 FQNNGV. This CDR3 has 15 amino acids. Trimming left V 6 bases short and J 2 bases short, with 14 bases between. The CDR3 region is CASRATSSPYNEQFF. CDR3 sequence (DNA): TGTGCCAGCAGAGCGACTAGTTCCCCCTACAATGAGCAGTTCTTC.